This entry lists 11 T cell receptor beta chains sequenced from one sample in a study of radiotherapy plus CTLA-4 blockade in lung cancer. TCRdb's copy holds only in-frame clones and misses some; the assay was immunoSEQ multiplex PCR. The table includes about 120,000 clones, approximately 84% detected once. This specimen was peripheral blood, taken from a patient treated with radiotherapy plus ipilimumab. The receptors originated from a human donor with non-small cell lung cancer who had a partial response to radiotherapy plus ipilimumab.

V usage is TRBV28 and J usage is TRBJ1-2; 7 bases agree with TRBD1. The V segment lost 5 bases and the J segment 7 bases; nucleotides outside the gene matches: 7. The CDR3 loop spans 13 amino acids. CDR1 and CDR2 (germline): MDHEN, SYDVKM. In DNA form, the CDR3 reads TGTGCCAGCAGTGGGACAGACCCCGGTGGCTACACCTTC. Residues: CASSGTDPGGYTF.

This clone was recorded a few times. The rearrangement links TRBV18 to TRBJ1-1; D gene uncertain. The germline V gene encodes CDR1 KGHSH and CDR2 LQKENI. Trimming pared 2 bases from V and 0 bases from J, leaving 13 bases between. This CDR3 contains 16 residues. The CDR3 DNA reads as TGTGCCAGCTCACCAATTGGGAGCAGGATGAACACTGAAGCTTTCTTT. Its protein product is CASSPIGSRMNTEAFF. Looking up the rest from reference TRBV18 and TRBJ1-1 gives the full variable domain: NAGVMQNPRHLVRRRGQEARLRCSPMKGHSHVYWYRQLPEEGLKFMVYLQKENIIDESGMPKERFSAEFPKEGPSILRIQQVVRGDSAAYFCASSPIGSRMNTEAFFGQGTRLTVV.

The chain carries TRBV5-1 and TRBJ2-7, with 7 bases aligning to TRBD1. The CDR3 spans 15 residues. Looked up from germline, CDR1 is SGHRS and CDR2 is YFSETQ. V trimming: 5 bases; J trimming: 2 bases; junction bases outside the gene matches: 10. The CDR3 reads CASRVADRVTYEQYF. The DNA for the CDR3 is TGCGCCAGCAGGGTCGCCGACAGGGTAACCTACGAGCAGTACTTC.

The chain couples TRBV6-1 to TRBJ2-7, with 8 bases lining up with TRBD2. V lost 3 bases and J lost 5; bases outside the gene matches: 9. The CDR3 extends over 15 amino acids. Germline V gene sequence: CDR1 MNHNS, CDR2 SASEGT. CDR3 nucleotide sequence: TGTGCCAGCAGTGAGGGTGGCGGGAGGCCAAACGAGCAGTACTTC. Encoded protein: CASSEGGGRPNEQYF.

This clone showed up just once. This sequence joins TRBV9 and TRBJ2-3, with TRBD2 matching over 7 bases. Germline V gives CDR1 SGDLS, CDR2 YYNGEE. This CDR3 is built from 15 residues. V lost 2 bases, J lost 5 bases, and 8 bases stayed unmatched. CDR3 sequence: CASSVQAGVRDTQYF. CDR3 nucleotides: TGTGCCAGCAGCGTGCAGGCGGGAGTGAGAGATACGCAGTATTTT.

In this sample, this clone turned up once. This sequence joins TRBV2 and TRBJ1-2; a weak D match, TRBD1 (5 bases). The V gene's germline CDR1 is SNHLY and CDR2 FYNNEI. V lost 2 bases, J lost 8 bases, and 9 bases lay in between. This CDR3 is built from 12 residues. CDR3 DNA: TGTGCCAGCAGTGAAATGGGGCAGGGCTACACCTTC. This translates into CASSEMGQGYTF.

The CDR3 bases are TGCGCCAGCAGCTTGGGCCCTTCCGGGAGGGCAAGGGCCGGGGAGCTGTTTTTT. It is translated as CASSLGPSGRARAGELFF. The V and J genes are TRBV5-1 and TRBJ2-2; 8 bases agree with TRBD2. Looked up from germline, CDR1 is SGHRS and CDR2 is YFSETQ. The CDR3 covers 18 residues. V dropped 0 bases and J dropped 6; count of bases not matched to a gene: 13. The complete variable domain, with remaining parts taken from reference TRBV5-1 and TRBJ2-2, reads KAGVTQTPRYLIKTRGQQVTLSCSPISGHRSVSWYQQTPGQGLQFLFEYFSETQRNKGNFPGRFSGRQFSNSRSEMNVSTLELGDSALYLCASSLGPSGRARAGELFFGEGSRLTVL.

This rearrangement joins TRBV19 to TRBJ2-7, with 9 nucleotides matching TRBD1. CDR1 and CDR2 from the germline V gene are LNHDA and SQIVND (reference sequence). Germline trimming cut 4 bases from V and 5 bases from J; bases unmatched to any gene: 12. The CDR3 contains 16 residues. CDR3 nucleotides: TGTGCCAGTAGTAAGGACAGGGGCCGACCCCGGGACGAGCAGTACTTC. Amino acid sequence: CASSKDRGRPRDEQYF.

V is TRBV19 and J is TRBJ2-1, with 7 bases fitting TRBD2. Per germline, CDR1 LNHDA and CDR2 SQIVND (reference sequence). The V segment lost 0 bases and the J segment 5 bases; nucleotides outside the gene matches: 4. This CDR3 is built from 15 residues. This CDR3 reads CASSIDPGGDNEQFF. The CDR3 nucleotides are TGTGCCAGTAGTATAGATCCGGGAGGCGACAATGAGCAGTTCTTC. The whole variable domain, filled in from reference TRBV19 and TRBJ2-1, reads DGGITQSPKYLFRKEGQNVTLSCEQNLNHDAMYWYRQDPGQGLRLIYYSQIVNDFQKGDIAEGYSVSREKKESFPLTVTSAQKNPTAFYLCASSIDPGGDNEQFFGPGTRLTVL.

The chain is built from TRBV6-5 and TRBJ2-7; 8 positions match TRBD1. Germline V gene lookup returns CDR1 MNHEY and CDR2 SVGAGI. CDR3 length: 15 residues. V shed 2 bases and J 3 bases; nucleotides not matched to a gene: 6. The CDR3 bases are TGTGCCAGCAGTTACATTCAGGGGGCGAGCTACGAGCAGTACTTC. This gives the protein CASSYIQGASYEQYF.

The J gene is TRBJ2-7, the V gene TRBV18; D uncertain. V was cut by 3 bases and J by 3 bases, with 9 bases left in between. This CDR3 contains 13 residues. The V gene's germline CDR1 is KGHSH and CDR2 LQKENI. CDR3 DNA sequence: TGTGCCAGCTCACCGTTGGCAGACTACGAGCAGTACTTC. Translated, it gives CASSPLADYEQYF.